This T cell receptor (beta chain) was obtained from a study of OX40 agonist ivuxolimab in advanced cancers. Background on the study: A partial response was reached by three patients: one with hepatocellular carcinoma and two with cutaneous melanoma.

Blood was sampled at baseline, cycle 4 day 1, and cycle 7 day 1. The germline V gene encodes CDR1 SEHNR and CDR2 FQNEAQ (reference sequence). The CDR3 consists of 15 residues. Trimming removed 0 bases at V and 4 bases at J, with 12 bases between. The data were produced by immunoSEQ multiplex PCR, yet TCRdb's version contains in-frame clones alone and is incomplete. The table includes about 62,000 clones, around 93% detected once. This TCR derives from an adult with an advanced solid tumor such as melanoma, head and neck, liver or kidney cancer. The chain combines TRBV7-9 with TRBJ1-1, with TRBD1 as a possible D gene (5 bases). The sequences come from CD4+ or CD8+ T cells sorted from blood, collected in a trial of the OX40 agonist ivuxolimab. CDR3 protein: CASSLAGGAGTEAFF. The CDR3 DNA reads TGTGCCAGCAGCTTAGCAGGAGGGGCTGGCACTGAAGCTTTCTTT.